This T cell receptor (beta chain) was identified in a study of blood T cell repertoires in COVID-19. The wider study: COVID-19 samples, acute and convalescent, were from the United States, Italy and Spain. The analysed material was cDNA or gDNA that came from T cells, B-cell-depleted T cells, or PBMCs.

Original analysis: For nucleated cells, counts were estimated from reference gene primer amplification. Repertoires were generated with immunoSEQ multiplex PCR, while TCRdb's copy carries only in-frame clones and drops some. The D gene and trimming were derived from the DNA, and the V and J assignments and clone size from that table. The data show 100,000 to 150,000 clones, with approximately 80% seen just once and 9% to 15% held by the top ten. The CDR3 runs to 17 residues. With 3 bases clipped from V and 4 bases from J, the junction kept 13 bases outside the gene matches. Germline assignment: CDR1 SGHNT and CDR2 YYREEE (reference sequence).

The chain is built from TRBV5-4 and TRBJ2-3, with 8 positions matching TRBD2. The TCR originated in an older woman with acute or convalescent COVID-19. Sequencing was carried out using peripheral blood. CDR3 in DNA: TGTGCCAGCAGCTCGGTTAAGGGGCGGGGGGAGGCAGATACGCAGTATTTT. It codes for CASSSVKGRGEADTQYF. The full variable domain, rest sourced from reference TRBV5-4 and TRBJ2-3, is ETGVTQSPTHLIKTRGQQVTLRCSSQSGHNTVSWYQQALGQGPQFIFQYYREEENGRGNFPPRFSGLQFPNYSSELNVNALELDDSALYLCASSSVKGRGEADTQYFGPGTRLTVL.